A single sample gave rise to the 2 T cell receptor beta chains below, sequenced in a study of CD8 T cells in Susac syndrome. Random hexamers served to reverse transcribe about 0.5 to 1 ug RNA. TCRdb used MiXCR to reprocess the immunoSEQ multiplex PCR reads, holding one entry per CDR3 protein. Seen here are some 95,000 distinct CDR3 sequences, 90% to 95% observed once, and the top ten hold around 0.31%. Sample: CD8+ T cells from PBMCs. These receptors all come from a human donor in good health.

This clonotype was observed once. The chain employs TRBV6-5 and TRBJ1-4, with D possibly TRBD1 on 5 matching bases. CDR3 size: 15 residues. Trimming cost V 3 bases and J 8 bases, with 16 bases left between them. Germline CDR1 reads MNHEY; CDR2 reads SVGAGI. DNA of the CDR3: TGTGCCAGCAGTTATACCGGGGGAGGGAAGGAAAAACTGTTTTTT. This codes for CASSYTGGGKEKLFF.

V is TRBV5-1 and J is TRBJ1-1; 11 nucleotides agree with TRBD1. The junction had 7 bases not matched to a gene; V was cut back by 2 bases and J by 4 bases. CDR3 length: 16 amino acids. Germline values: CDR1 SGHRS, CDR2 YFSETQ. This chain's CDR3 is CASSFGDRGYGTEAFF. In DNA form, the CDR3 reads TGCGCCAGCAGCTTCGGGGACAGGGGGTATGGCACTGAAGCTTTCTTT.